These T cell receptor beta chains were read from a single sample in a study of blood T cell repertoires in COVID-19. Measured with immunoSEQ multiplex PCR; TCRdb has only the in-frame clones, and not every one. The sample contains 110,000 or so clones, more than 75% of which appear only once. The source material was peripheral blood. The receptors were gathered from a middle-aged woman with acute or convalescent COVID-19. Both conserved end residues are part of each CDR3. Each record gives: CDR3 protein, CDR3 DNA, CDR3 length, V gene, D gene, clone size, J gene. A D gene is named only where the DNA matches it firmly. Not all rows give a size; the values are once, few, many and, for expanded clones, a class.

CASSPPEVGTQYF,TGTGCCAGCAGCCCCCCTGAGGTTGGTACGCAGTATTTT,13,TRBV3-1/TRBV3-2,-,-,TRBJ2-3
CASRMMGGPNEKLFF,TGTGCCAGCAGAATGATGGGGGGGCCTAATGAAAAACTGTTTTTT,15,TRBV7-9,-,-,TRBJ1-4
CASGGGLPEQYF,TGTGCCTCCGGAGGGGGCCTCCCCGAGCAGTACTTC,12,TRBV10-3,-,-,TRBJ2-7
CASSLPDRALHEQYF,TGTGCCAGCTCACTGCCGGACAGAGCACTCCACGAGCAGTACTTC,15,TRBV18,-,-,TRBJ2-7
CASSLYAGQGGVGYTF,TGTGCCAGCAGCTTATACGCCGGACAGGGGGGAGTTGGCTACACCTTC,16,TRBV7-8,TRBD1,few,TRBJ1-2
CASSSQAGGQYEQYF,TGTGCCAGCAGCTCCCAAGCGGGGGGGCAGTACGAGCAGTACTTC,15,TRBV5-4,TRBD2,-,TRBJ2-7
CASSLIVQSYNEQFF,TGTGCCAGCAGCTTGATAGTACAGTCCTACAATGAGCAGTTCTTC,15,TRBV5-6,-,-,TRBJ2-1
CASSANWLANTGELFF,TGTGCCAGCAGCGCCAATTGGCTGGCCAACACCGGGGAGCTGTTTTTT,16,TRBV7-2,-,-,TRBJ2-2
CASSLQGLDEQFF,TGTGCCAGCAGCTTGCAGGGGTTGGATGAGCAGTTCTTC,13,TRBV5-4,-,-,TRBJ2-1
CASSPDSNTGELFF,TGTGCCAGCAGCCCCGACAGTAACACCGGGGAGCTGTTTTTT,14,TRBV7-2,-,-,TRBJ2-2
CAWSSTPRGSREKLFF,TGTGCCTGGAGTTCCACTCCCAGGGGGTCTCGTGAAAAACTGTTTTTT,16,TRBV30,TRBD1,-,TRBJ1-4
CASSQSWDRGYTGELFF,TGTGCCAGCAGCCAGAGCTGGGACAGGGGTTACACCGGGGAGCTGTTTTTT,17,TRBV4-2,TRBD1,-,TRBJ2-2
CASSLTPTDGSSGNTIYF,TGCGCCAGCAGCTTAACTCCGACCGACGGGAGCTCTGGAAACACCATATATTTT,18,TRBV5-1,-,-,TRBJ1-3
CASSPPRGSSSYEQYF,TGTGCCAGCAGCCCACCTCGAGGCTCCTCCTCCTACGAGCAGTACTTC,16,TRBV3-1/TRBV3-2,-,-,TRBJ2-7
CASSQIRRPGNQPQHF,TGCGCCAGCAGCCAAATTCGCAGGCCTGGCAATCAGCCCCAGCATTTT,16,TRBV4-3,-,few,TRBJ1-5
CASSLDFGQGAGGYTF,TGTGCCAGCAGCTTAGATTTCGGGCAGGGGGCTGGAGGCTACACCTTC,16,TRBV7-2,TRBD1,-,TRBJ1-2
CASSLLGPGTGGTEAFF,TGTGCCAGCAGCCTCCTAGGTCCCGGGACAGGGGGCACTGAAGCTTTCTTT,17,TRBV14,TRBD1,-,TRBJ1-1
CASGRSGGATEAFF,TGTGCCAGCGGACGAAGCGGGGGGGCTACTGAAGCTTTCTTT,14,TRBV7-9,-,-,TRBJ1-1
CASSSITDTQYF,TGTGCCAGCAGCTCTATCACAGATACGCAGTATTTT,12,TRBV3-1/TRBV3-2,-,-,TRBJ2-3
CATSRSGGSDTQYF,TGTGCCACCAGCCGTAGCGGGGGGTCAGATACGCAGTATTTT,14,TRBV2,TRBD2,-,TRBJ2-3
CASTQNRWGRGSEAFF,TGTGCCAGTACCCAAAACCGTTGGGGGCGCGGCAGCGAAGCTTTCTTT,16,TRBV19,-,-,TRBJ1-1
CASSLGARGTDTQYF,TGTGCCAGCAGCTTAGGTGCACGGGGCACAGATACGCAGTATTTT,15,TRBV7-2,-,-,TRBJ2-3
CASSRLTGGNEQYF,TGTGCCAGCAGTCGGTTGACAGGGGGAAACGAGCAGTACTTC,14,TRBV5-5,TRBD1,-,TRBJ2-7
CASSLSQGGTEAFF,TGTGCCAGCAGCTTGAGTCAGGGAGGCACTGAAGCTTTCTTT,14,TRBV7-2,-,few,TRBJ1-1
CASSTGVVPYEQYF,TGTGCCAGCAGTACAGGGGTAGTTCCCTACGAGCAGTACTTC,14,TRBV2,TRBD1,-,TRBJ2-7
CASSSPDRGSGANVLTF,TGTGCCAGCAGTTCTCCGGACAGGGGCTCTGGGGCCAACGTCCTGACTTTC,17,TRBV27,TRBD1,-,TRBJ2-6
CASSQASVSYEQYF,TGTGCCAGCAGCCAAGCGTCCGTCTCCTACGAGCAGTACTTC,14,TRBV3-1/TRBV3-2,-,once,TRBJ2-7
CASSMNSGRMNTEAFF,TGTGCCAGTAGTATGAATAGTGGCAGGATGAACACTGAAGCTTTCTTT,16,TRBV19,-,-,TRBJ1-1
CAWSRETGVRSPLHF,TGTGCCTGGAGTAGGGAAACAGGGGTGAGGTCACCCCTCCACTTT,15,TRBV30,TRBD1,-,TRBJ1-6
CASSLGTRGNEQFF,TGTGCCAGCAGCTTAGGGACTAGAGGCAATGAGCAGTTCTTC,14,TRBV7-9,TRBD2,-,TRBJ2-1
CASGPGLAGGNYNEQFF,TGTGCCAGCGGCCCGGGACTAGCGGGGGGGAATTACAATGAGCAGTTCTTC,17,TRBV5-4,TRBD2,-,TRBJ2-1
CASANDIGAQSPLHF,TGTGCCAGCGCAAACGATATTGGGGCTCAGTCACCCCTCCACTTT,15,TRBV18,-,-,TRBJ1-6
CASGLANNQPQHF,TGTGCTAGTGGCCTAGCCAACAATCAGCCCCAGCATTTT,13,TRBV12-5,-,-,TRBJ1-5
CASSFAGQGNNEQFF,TGTGCCAGCAGCTTCGCGGGACAGGGGAACAATGAGCAGTTCTTC,15,TRBV5-8,TRBD1,-,TRBJ2-1
CASSLAGNLGGYGYTF,TGTGCCAGCAGCTTAGCAGGGAACCTGGGCGGGTATGGCTACACCTTC,16,TRBV7-9,-,-,TRBJ1-2
CASSESPNQPQHF,TGTGCCAGCAGTGAAAGTCCTAACCAGCCCCAGCATTTT,13,TRBV2,-,-,TRBJ1-5
CASRTSGSSYEQYF,TGTGCCAGCAGGACGAGTGGGAGCTCCTACGAGCAGTACTTC,14,TRBV5-6,-,-,TRBJ2-7
CASKEFERAFF,TGTGCCAGCAAAGAATTCGAGCGCGCTTTCTTT,11,TRBV6-5,-,-,TRBJ1-1
CASSQDTTDTQYF,TGTGCCAGCAGCCAAGATACAACAGATACGCAGTATTTT,13,TRBV4-2,-,-,TRBJ2-3
CASSFGTGPQETQYF,TGTGCCAGCAGCTTTGGGACAGGGCCACAAGAGACCCAGTACTTC,15,TRBV7-7,TRBD1,-,TRBJ2-5
CASSLTGVGEQFF,TGTGCCAGCAGTTTAACGGGGGTCGGTGAGCAGTTCTTC,13,TRBV12-3/TRBV12-4,-,-,TRBJ2-1
CASTMRGHGAFF,TGTGCCAGCACCATGAGAGGACACGGAGCTTTCTTT,12,TRBV12-3/TRBV12-4,-,-,TRBJ1-1
CASSAGQGYIQYF,TGTGCCAGCAGTGCCGGACAGGGGTACATTCAGTACTTC,13,TRBV27,TRBD1,-,TRBJ2-4
CASSRGQGSYEQYF,TGTGCCAGTAGCCGCGGACAGGGGAGCTACGAGCAGTACTTC,14,TRBV19,TRBD1,-,TRBJ2-7
CASSVDSRNTGELFF,TGTGCCAGCAGTGTTGACAGCCGGAACACCGGGGAGCTGTTTTTT,15,TRBV2,-,-,TRBJ2-2
CASSPRGTEAFF,TGTGCCAGCAGTCCCAGGGGAACTGAAGCTTTCTTT,12,TRBV5-8,-,-,TRBJ1-1
CATRSMGPGTEAFF,TGTGCCACCAGGAGTATGGGGCCCGGCACTGAAGCTTTCTTT,14,TRBV15,-,-,TRBJ1-1
CASSQSGNTEAFF,TGTGCCAGCAGCCAGTCAGGGAACACTGAAGCTTTCTTT,13,TRBV3-1/TRBV3-2,-,-,TRBJ1-1
CASSPQTIQDTEAFF,TGTGCCAGCTCACCACAGACAATTCAGGACACTGAAGCTTTCTTT,15,TRBV18,-,few,TRBJ1-1
CASSSQGGPNTEAFF,TGTGCCAGCAGTTCCCAGGGGGGACCGAACACTGAAGCTTTCTTT,15,TRBV2,TRBD1,-,TRBJ1-1
CASSPPPGKETQYF,TGTGCCAGCAGTCCCCCCCCGGGGAAAGAGACCCAGTACTTC,14,TRBV6-2/TRBV6-3,-,-,TRBJ2-5
CANRQGTILSPLHF,TGTGCCAACCGACAGGGTACTATACTTTCACCCCTCCACTTT,14,TRBV2,TRBD1,-,TRBJ1-6
CASRTQGSSYEQYF,TGCGCCAGCCGAACGCAGGGAAGCTCCTACGAGCAGTACTTC,14,TRBV5-1,-,-,TRBJ2-7
CASSFKGTDTQYF,TGTGCCAGCAGCTTCAAGGGGACAGATACGCAGTATTTT,13,TRBV7-3,-,-,TRBJ2-3
CASSYSQYNEQFF,TGTGCCAGCAGTTACTCCCAGTACAATGAGCAGTTCTTC,13,TRBV6-5,-,-,TRBJ2-1